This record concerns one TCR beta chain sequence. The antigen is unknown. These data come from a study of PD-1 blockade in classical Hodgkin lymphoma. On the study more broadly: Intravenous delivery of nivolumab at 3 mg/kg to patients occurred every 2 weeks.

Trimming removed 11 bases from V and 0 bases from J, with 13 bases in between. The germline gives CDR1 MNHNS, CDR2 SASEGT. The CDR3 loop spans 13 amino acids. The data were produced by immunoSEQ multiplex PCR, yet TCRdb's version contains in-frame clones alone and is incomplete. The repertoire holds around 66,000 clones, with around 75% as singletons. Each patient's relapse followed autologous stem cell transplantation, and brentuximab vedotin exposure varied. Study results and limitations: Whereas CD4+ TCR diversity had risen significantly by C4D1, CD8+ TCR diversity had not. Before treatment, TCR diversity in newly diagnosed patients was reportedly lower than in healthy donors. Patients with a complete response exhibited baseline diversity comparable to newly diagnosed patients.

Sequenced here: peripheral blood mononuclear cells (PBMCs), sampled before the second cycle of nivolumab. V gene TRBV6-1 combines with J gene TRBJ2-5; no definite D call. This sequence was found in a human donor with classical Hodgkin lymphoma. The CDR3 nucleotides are TGTGCCGGGCAAGATCACCACCAAGAGACCCAGTACTTC. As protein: CAGQDHHQETQYF.